This T cell receptor beta chain was observed in a study of CD8 T cells in Susac syndrome. This clonotype showed up just once. The antigen is unknown. Peripheral blood CD8+ and CD4+ T cells were profiled by TCR beta sequencing. V was clipped by 1 base and J by 3 bases, with 14 bases between them. Germline loops: CDR1 MDHEN, CDR2 SYDVKM. CDR3 length: 16 residues. Study-wide findings and caveats: The study acknowledged a relatively small number of individuals in its TCR sequencing and HLA analysis.

RNA amounts of roughly 0.45 to 1 ug underwent reverse transcription with random hexamers. A single record per CDR3 protein comes from TCRdb applying MiXCR to the immunoSEQ multiplex PCR reads. This table has a few hundred thousand distinct CDR3 sequences, 93% appearing once. This clonotype was sampled from a human donor with multiple sclerosis. The sample consisted of CD4+ T cells from PBMCs. The chain uses TRBV28 and TRBJ2-3; possible D gene TRBD2, 5 bases. The CDR3 coding sequence is TGTGCCAGCAGTTTATCCGGGGTTGGGGAAACAGATACGCAGTATTTT. Amino acids: CASSLSGVGETDTQYF.